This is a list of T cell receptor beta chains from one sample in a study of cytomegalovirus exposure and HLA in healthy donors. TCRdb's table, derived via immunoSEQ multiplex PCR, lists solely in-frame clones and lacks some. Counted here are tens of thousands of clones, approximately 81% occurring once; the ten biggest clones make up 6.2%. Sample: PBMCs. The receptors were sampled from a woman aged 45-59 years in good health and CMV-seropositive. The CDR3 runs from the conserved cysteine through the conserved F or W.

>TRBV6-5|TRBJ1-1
CASNPARGITEAFF
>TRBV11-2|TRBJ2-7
CASSLGLDLYEQYF
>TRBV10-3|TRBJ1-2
CAISESGPGTGAYGYTF
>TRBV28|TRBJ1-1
CASIVENTEAFF
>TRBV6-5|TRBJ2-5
CASSRGQSLQETQYF
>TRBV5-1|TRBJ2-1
CASNSAGGNNEQFF
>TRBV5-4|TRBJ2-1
CASSQGASSYNEQFF
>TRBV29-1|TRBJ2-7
CSVQGLAYEQYF
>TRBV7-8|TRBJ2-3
CASSHKLRTSGSTDTQYF
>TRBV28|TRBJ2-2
CASSKTGRTAGELFF
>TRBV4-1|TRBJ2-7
CASSQGDTSYEQYF
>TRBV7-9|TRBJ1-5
CASSSQDQPQHF
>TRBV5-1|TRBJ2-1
CASSLGGDYNEQFF
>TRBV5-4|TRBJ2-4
CASSPQGPLGNIQYF
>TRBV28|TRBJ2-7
CASSSGTFPRPYEQYF
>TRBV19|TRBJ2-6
CASSITLTGAGANVLTF
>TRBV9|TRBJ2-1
CASSLQPQGNDEQFF
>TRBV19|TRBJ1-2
CASPDREGGYTF
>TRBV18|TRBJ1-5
CASSLQGGQPQHF
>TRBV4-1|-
CASSHPTGAYEQYF
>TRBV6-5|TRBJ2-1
CASSYRDGTAYNEQFF
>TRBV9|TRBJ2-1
CASSGTSGNNEQFF
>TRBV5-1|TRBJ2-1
CASSLASGNRRDEQFF
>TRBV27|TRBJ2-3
CASTEGIAGGWYTQYF
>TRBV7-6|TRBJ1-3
CASYPDGRNTIYF
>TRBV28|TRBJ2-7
CASTSGNNEQYF
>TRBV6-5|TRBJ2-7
CASSTRVPPYEQYF
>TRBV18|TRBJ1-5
CASSPVVQALNQPQHF
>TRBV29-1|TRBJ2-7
CSVGERSSGGLNEQYF
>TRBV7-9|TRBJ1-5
CASSLGGNSNQPQHF
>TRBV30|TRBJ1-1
CAWSVDRRTEAFF
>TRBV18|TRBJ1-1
CASSPPTRVNTEAFF
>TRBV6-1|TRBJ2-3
CASRTSGATDTQYF
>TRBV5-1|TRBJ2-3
CASSLAGVGTDTQYF
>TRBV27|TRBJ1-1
CASREGTEAFF
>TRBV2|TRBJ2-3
CASSVGGAEDTQYF
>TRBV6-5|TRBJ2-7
CASSIGGARYEQYF
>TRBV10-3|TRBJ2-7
CAISEWGGPYEQYF
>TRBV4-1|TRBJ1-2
CASSQGAGPEADYGYTF
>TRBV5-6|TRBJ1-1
CASSWGTGDTEAFF
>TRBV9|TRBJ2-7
CASSAGLAGHEQYF
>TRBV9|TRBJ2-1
CASSVETGLAINEQFF
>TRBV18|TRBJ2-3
CASSPVRGTDTQYF